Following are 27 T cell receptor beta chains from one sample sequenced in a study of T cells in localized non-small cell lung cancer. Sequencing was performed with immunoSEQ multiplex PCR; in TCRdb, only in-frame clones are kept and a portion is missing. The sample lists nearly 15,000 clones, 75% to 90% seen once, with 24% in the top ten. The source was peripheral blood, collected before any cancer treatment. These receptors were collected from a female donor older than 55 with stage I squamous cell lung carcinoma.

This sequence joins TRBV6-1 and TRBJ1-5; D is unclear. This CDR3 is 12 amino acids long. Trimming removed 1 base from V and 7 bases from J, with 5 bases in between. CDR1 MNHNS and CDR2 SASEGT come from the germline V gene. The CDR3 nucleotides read TGTGCCAGCAGTGAAGTTGGCCAGCCCCAGCATTTT. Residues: CASSEVGQPQHF.

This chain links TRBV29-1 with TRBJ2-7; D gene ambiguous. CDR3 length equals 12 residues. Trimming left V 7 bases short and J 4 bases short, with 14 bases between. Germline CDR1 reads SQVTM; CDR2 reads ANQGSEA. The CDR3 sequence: CSALTTKYEQYF. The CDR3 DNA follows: TGCAGCGCATTGACGACGAAGTACGAGCAGTACTTC.

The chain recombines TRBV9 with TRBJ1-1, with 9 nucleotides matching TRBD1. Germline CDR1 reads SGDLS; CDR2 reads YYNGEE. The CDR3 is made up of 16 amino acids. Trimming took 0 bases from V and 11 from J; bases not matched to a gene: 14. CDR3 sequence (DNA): TGTGCCAGCAGCGTAGAAACCCGGCCCCGGACAGGGGAGGCTTTCTTT. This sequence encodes CASSVETRPRTGEAFF.

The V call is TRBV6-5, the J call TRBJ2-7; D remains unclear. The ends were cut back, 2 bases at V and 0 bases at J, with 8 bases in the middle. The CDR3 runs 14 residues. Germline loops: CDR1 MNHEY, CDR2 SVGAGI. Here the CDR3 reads CASSYALSSYEQYF. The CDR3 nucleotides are TGTGCCAGCAGTTACGCCCTCAGCTCCTACGAGCAGTACTTC.

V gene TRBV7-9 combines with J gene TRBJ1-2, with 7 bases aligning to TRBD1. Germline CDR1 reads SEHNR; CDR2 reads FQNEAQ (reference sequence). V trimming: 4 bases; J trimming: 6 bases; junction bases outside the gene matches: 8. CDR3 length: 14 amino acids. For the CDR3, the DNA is TGTGCCAGCAGCTCTCCGGGACAGATCCATGGCTACACCTTC. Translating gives CASSSPGQIHGYTF.

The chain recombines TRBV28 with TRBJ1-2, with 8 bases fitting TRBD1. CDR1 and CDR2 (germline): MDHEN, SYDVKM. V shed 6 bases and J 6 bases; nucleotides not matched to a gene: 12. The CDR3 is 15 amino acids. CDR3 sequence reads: CASSKIGLQGDGYTF. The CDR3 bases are TGTGCCAGCAGCAAAATCGGATTACAGGGGGATGGCTACACCTTC.

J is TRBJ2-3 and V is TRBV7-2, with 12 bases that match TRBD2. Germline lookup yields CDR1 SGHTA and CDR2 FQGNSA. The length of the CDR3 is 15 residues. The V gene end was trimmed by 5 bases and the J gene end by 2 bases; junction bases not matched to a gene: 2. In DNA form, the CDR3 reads TGTGCCAGCAGCGGACTAGCGGGGCTCACAGATACGCAGTATTTT. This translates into CASSGLAGLTDTQYF.

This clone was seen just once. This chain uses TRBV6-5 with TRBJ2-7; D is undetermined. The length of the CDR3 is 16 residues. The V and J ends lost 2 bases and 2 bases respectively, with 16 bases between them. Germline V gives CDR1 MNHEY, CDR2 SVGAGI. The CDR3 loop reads CASSYGSQVTTYEQYF. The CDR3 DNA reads TGTGCCAGCAGTTACGGGTCGCAGGTAACAACCTACGAGCAGTACTTC.

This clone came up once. This chain's CDR3 is CASSTSWTSGIYNEQFF. CDR3 DNA: TGTGCCAGCAGCACCTCCTGGACTAGCGGGATCTACAATGAGCAGTTCTTC. The V and J genes are TRBV5-6 and TRBJ2-1, with 12 bases identical to TRBD2. This CDR3 spans 17 amino acids. The germline V gene encodes CDR1 SGHDT and CDR2 YYEEEE. Trimming removed 4 bases from V and 3 bases from J; junction bases left unmatched: 8.

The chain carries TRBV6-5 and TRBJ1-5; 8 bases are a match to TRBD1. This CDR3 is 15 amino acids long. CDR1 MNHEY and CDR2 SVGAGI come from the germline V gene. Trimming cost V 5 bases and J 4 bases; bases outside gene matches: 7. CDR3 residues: CASSPLRQGNQPQHF. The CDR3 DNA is TGTGCCAGCAGTCCCCTCCGACAGGGGAATCAGCCCCAGCATTTT.

CDR3 loop: CASSLDLDTQYF. The DNA for the CDR3 is TGTGCCAGCAGCTTGGACTTGGATACGCAGTATTTT. The J gene is TRBJ2-3, the V gene TRBV7-3; a weak D match, TRBD2 (5 bases). V shed 3 bases and J shed 6 bases, with 7 bases lying between them. Germline-derived CDR1 and CDR2 are SGHTA and FQGTGA. The length of the CDR3 is 12 residues.

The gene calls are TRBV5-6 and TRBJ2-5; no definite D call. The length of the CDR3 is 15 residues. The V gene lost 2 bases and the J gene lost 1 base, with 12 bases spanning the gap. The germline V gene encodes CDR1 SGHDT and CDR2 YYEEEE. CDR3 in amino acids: CASSFRPYSQETQYF. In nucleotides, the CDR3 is TGTGCCAGCAGCTTCCGTCCGTACAGCCAAGAGACCCAGTACTTC.

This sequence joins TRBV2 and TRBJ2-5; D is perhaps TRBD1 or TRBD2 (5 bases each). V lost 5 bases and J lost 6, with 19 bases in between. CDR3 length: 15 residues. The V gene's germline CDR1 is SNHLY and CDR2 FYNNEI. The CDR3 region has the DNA TGTGCCAGCAGTCGGGACGGTAGCCAGGGTCAGACCCAGTACTTC. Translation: CASSRDGSQGQTQYF.

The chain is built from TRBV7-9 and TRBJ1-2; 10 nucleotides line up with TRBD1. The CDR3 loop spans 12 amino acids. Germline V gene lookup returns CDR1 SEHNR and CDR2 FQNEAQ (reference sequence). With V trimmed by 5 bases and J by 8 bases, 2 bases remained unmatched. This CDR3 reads CASSRDRGGYTF. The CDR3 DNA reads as TGTGCCAGCAGCCGGGACAGGGGCGGCTACACCTTC.

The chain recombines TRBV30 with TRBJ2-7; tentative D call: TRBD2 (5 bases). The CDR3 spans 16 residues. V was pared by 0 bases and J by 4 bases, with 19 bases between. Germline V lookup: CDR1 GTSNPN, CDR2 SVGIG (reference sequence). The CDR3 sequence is CAWSVTRGVGGYEQYF. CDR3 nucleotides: TGTGCCTGGAGTGTAACTCGTGGGGTAGGAGGATACGAGCAGTACTTC.

CDR3 sequence (DNA): TGTGCCAGCAGTACCCAGGGGGGTTCCTACAATGAGCAGTTCTTC. This codes for CASSTQGGSYNEQFF. The chain carries TRBV2 and TRBJ2-1; a possible D gene is TRBD1 (7 bases). This CDR3 has 15 residues. Between the trimmed V and J ends, which lost 5 bases and 1 base, there was a span of 12 bases. Germline V gene sequence: CDR1 SNHLY, CDR2 FYNNEI.

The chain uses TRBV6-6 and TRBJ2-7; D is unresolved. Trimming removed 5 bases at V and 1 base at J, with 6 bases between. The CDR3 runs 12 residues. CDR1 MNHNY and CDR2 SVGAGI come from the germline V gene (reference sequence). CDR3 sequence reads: CASSRGSYEQYF. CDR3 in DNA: TGTGCCAGCAGTCGTGGGTCCTACGAGCAGTACTTC.

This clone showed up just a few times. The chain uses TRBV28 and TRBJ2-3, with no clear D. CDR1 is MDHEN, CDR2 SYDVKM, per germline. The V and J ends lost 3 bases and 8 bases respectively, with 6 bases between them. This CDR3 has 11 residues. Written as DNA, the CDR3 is TGTGCCAGCAGTTTGGGCCGTACGCAGTATTTT. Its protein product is CASSLGRTQYF.

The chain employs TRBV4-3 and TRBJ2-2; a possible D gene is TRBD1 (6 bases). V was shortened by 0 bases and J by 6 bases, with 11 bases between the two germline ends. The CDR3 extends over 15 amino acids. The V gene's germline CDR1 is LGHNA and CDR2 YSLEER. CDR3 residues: CASSQDYRVSGELFF. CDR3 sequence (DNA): TGCGCCAGCAGCCAAGATTACAGGGTGTCCGGGGAGCTGTTTTTT.

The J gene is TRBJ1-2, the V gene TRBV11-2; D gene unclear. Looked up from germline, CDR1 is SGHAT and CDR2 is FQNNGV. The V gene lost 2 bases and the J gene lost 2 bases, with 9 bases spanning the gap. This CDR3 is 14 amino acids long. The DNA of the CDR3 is TGTGCCAGCAGCTTAACTACGGCCAACTATGGCTACACCTTC. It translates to CASSLTTANYGYTF.

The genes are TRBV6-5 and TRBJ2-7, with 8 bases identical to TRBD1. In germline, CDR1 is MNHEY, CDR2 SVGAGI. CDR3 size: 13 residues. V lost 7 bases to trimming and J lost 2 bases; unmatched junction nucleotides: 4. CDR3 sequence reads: CASKPTGAYEQYF. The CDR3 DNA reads TGTGCCAGCAAACCGACAGGGGCCTACGAGCAGTACTTC.

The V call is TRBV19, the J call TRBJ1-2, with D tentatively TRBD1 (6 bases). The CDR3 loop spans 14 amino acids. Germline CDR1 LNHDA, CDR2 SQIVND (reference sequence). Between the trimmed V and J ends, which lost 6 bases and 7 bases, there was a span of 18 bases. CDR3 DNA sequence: TGTGCCAGTAGAGAACAGGGATTTTATAGTGGCTACACCTTC. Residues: CASREQGFYSGYTF.

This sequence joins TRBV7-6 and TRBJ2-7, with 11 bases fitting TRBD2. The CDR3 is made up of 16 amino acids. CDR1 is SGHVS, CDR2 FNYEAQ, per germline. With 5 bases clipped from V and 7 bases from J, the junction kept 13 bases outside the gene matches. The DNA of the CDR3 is TGTGCCAGCAGCCTACTAGCGGGAGACCCTGGAGCAGAGCAGTACTTC. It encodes CASSLLAGDPGAEQYF.

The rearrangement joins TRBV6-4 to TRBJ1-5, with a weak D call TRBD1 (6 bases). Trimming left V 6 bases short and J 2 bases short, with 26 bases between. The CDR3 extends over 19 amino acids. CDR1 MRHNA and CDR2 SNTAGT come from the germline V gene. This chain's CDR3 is CASSPNFATGLLGNQPQHF. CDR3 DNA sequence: TGTGCCAGCAGCCCGAACTTCGCGACAGGTTTATTGGGCAATCAGCCCCAGCATTTT.

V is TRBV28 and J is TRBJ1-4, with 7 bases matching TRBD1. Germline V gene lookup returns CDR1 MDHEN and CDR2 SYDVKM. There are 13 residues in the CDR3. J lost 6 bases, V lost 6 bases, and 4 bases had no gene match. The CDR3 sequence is CASSRGGDEKLFF. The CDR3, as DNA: TGTGCCAGCAGCAGGGGGGGGGATGAAAAACTGTTTTTT.

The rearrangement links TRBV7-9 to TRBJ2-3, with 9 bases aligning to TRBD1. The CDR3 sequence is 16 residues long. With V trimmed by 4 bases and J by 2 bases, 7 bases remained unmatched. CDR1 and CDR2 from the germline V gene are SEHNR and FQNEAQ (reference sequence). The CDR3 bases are TGTGCCAGCAGCTCCTACAGGGGGCGCGACACAGATACGCAGTATTTT. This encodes CASSSYRGRDTDTQYF.

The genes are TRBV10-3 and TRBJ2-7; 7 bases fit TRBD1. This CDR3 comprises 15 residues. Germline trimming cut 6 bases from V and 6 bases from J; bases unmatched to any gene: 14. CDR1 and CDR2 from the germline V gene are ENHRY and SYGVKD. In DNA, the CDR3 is TGTGCCATCAGCGCGGGCAGTGACAGGGCGGGCGAGCAGTACTTC. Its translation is CAISAGSDRAGEQYF.